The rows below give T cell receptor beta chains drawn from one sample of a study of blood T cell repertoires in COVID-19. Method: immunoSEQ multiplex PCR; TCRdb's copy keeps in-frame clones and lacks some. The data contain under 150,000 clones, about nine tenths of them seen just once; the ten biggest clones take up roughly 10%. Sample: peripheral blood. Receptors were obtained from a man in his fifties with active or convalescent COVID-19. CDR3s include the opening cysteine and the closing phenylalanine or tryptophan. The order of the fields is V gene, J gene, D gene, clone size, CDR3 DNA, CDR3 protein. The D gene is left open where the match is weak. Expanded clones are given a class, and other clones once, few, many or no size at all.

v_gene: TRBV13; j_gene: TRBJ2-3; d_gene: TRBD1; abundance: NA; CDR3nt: TGTGCCAGCAGCCTACCGGGACAGGCACGTTTT; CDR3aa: CASSLPGQARF
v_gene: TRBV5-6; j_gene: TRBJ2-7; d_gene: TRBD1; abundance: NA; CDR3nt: TGTGCCAGCAGCTTGGTATGGACAGGGGAAGGGAGCTACGAGCAGTACTTC; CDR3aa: CASSLVWTGEGSYEQYF
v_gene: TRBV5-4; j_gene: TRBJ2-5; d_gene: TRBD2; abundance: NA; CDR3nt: TGTGCCAGCAGCTGGACTAGCGGGAGTGAGACCCAGTACTTC; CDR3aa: CASSWTSGSETQYF
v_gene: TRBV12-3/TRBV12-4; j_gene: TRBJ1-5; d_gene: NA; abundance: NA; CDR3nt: TGTGCCAGCAGTTTAGGTGCAGGGAAGCCCCAGCATTTT; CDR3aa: CASSLGAGKPQHF
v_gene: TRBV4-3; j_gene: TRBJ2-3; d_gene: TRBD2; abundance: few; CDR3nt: TGCGCCAGCAGGCCCGAACTAGCGGGGCGCACAGATACGCAGTATTTT; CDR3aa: CASRPELAGRTDTQYF
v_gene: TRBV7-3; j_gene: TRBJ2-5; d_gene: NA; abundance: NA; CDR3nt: TGTGCCAGCAGCTTCGGGAATCAAGAGACCCAGTACTTC; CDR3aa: CASSFGNQETQYF
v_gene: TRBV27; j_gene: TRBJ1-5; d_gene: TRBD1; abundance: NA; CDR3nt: TGTGCCAGCAGCCCCCGGGACAGGGCAAATCAGCCCCAGCATTTT; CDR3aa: CASSPRDRANQPQHF
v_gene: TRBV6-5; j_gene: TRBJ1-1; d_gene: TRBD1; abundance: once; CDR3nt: TGTGCCAGCAGGGGACAGGGGTACACTGAAGCTTTCTTT; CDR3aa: CASRGQGYTEAFF
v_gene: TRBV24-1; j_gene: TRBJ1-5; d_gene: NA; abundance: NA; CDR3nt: TGTGCCACCAGTGATCCCAGGTCAGCGGAGCCCCAGCATTTT; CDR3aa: CATSDPRSAEPQHF
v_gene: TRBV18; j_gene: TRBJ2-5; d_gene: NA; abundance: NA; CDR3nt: TGTGCCAGCTCACCCGGACTGTTGGTTGGAGGGGCGGAGACCCAGTACTTC; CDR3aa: CASSPGLLVGGAETQYF
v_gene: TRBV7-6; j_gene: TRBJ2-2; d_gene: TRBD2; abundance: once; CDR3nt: TGTGCCAGCAGCTTACCTGGGACTAGCGTGGCCGGGGAGCTGTTTTTT; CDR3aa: CASSLPGTSVAGELFF
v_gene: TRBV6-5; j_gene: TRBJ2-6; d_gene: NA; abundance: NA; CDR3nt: TGTGCCAGCACTGGGGGCACCTCTGGGGCCAACGTCCTGACTTTC; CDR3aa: CASTGGTSGANVLTF
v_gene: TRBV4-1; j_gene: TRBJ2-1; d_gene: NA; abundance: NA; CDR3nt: TGCGCCAGCAGCCAAGAATTAACGGGAGTTGGGGATGAGCAGTTCTTC; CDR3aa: CASSQELTGVGDEQFF
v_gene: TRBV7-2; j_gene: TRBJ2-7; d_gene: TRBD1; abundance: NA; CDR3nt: TGTGCCAGCAGTTCCCGGGACAGGGGATACGAGCAGTACTTC; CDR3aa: CASSSRDRGYEQYF
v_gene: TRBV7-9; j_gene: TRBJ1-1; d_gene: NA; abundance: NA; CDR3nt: TGTGCCAGCAGCTTAATGTTCGGTAACACTGAAGCTTTCTTT; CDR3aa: CASSLMFGNTEAFF
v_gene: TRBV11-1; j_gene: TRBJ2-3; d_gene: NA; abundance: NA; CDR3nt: TGTGCCAGCAGCCGACGCGCAGGGGGCACAGATACGCAGTATTTT; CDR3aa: CASSRRAGGTDTQYF
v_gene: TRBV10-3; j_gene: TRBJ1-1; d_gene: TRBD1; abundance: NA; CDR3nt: TGTGCCATAAGACAGGGCCCCACTGAAGCTTTCTTT; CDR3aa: CAIRQGPTEAFF
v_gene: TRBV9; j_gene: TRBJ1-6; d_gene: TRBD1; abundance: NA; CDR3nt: TGTGCCAGCAGCGCCCGGACAGGGTTGGGTAATTCACCCCTCCACTTT; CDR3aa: CASSARTGLGNSPLHF
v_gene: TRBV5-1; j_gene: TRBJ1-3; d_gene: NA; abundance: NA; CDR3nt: TGCGCCAGCAGCAAATATGGACTCGAGGCTGGAAACACCATATATTTT; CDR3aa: CASSKYGLEAGNTIYF
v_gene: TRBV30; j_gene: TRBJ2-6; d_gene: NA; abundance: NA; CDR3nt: TGTGCCCGGACAGTGTCTGGGGCCAACGTCCTGACTTTC; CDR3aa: CARTVSGANVLTF
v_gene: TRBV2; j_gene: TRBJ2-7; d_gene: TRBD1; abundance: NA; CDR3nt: TGTGCCACCCTGGGAGGGGACAGGGGAACCTACGAGCAGTACTTC; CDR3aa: CATLGGDRGTYEQYF
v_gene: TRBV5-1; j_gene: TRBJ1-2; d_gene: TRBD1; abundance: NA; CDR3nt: TGCGCCAGCAGAGGGGCGACAGGGCTAGTCTATGGCTACACCTTC; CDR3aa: CASRGATGLVYGYTF
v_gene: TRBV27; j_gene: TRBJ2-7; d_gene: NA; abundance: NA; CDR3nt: TGTGCCAGCAGTACCCGACAAGGGGGCTACGAGCAGTACTTC; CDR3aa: CASSTRQGGYEQYF
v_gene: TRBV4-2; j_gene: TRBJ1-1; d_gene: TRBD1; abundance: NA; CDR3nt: TGTGCCAGCAGCCAAGGACGTCCGGACAGGGAATTTGAAGCTTTCTTT; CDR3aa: CASSQGRPDREFEAFF
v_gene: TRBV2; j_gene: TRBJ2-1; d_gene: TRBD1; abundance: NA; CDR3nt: TGTGCCAGCAGGCAGGGGGCAGGTAGGGGAAACAATGAGCAGTTCTTC; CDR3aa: CASRQGAGRGNNEQFF
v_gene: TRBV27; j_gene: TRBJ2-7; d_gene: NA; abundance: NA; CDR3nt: TGTGCCAGCAGGCCCGAGTTGGGGGGCTACGAGCAGTACTTC; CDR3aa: CASRPELGGYEQYF
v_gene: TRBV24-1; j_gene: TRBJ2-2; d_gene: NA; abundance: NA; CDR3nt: TGTGCCACCAGGAACAGTCAAAACACCGGGGAGCTGTTTTTT; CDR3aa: CATRNSQNTGELFF